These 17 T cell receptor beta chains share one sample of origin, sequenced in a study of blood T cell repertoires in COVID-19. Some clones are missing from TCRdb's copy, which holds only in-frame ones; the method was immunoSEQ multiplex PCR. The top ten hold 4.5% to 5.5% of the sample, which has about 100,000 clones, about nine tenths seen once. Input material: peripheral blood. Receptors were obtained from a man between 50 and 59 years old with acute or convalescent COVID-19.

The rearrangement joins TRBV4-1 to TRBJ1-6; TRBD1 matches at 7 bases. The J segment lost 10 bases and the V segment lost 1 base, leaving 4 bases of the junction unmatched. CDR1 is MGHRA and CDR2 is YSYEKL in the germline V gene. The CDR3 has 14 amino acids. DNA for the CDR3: TGCGCCAGCAGCCAAGGCCCACAGGGGTCACCCCTCCACTTT. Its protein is CASSQGPQGSPLHF.

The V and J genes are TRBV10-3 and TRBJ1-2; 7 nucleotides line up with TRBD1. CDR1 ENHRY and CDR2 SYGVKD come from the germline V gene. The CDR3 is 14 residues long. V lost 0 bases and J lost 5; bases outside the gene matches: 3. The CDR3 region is CAISESKQGYGYTF. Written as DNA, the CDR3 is TGTGCCATCAGTGAGTCTAAACAGGGGTATGGCTACACCTTC.

The chain's CDR3 is CASSLDRDTEAFF. The CDR3 DNA reads as TGTGCCAGCAGTCTGGACAGGGATACTGAAGCTTTCTTT. The genes are TRBV6-5 and TRBJ1-1; 8 bases map to TRBD1. The CDR3 sequence is 13 residues long. V gave up 5 bases and J gave up 5 bases; unmatched junction bases: 4. The germline gives CDR1 MNHEY, CDR2 SVGAGI.

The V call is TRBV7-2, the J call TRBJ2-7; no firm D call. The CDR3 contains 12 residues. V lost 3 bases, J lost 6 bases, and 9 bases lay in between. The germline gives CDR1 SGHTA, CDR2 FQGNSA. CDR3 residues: CASSFQVREQYF. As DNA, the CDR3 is TGTGCCAGCAGCTTTCAGGTTCGCGAGCAGTACTTC.

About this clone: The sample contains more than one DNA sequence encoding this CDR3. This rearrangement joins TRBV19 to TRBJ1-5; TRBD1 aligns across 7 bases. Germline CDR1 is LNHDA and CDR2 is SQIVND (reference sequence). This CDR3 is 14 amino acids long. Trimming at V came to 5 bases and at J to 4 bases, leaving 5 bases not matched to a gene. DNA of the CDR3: TGTGCCAGTAGTCCCCAACAGGGGAATCAGCCCCAGCATTTT. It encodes CASSPQQGNQPQHF.

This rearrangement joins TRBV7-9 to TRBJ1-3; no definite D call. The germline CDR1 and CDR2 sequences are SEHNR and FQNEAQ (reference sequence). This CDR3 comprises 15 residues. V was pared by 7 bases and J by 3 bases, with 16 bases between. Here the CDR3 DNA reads TGTGCCAGCATCCTGTCTGAGGTTTTTGGAAACACCATATATTTT. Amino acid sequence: CASILSEVFGNTIYF.

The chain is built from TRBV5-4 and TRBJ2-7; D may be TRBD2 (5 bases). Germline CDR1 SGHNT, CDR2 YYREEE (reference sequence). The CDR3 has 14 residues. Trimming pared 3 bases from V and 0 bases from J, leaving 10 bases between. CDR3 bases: TGTGCCAGCAGCTGGACTGTGGACTCCTACGAGCAGTACTTC. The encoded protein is CASSWTVDSYEQYF.

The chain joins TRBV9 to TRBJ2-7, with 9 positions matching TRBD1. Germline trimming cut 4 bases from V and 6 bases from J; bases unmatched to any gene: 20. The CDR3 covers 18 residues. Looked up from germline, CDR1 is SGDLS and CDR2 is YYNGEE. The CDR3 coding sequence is TGTGCCAGCAGCTTATTCCGGGACAGGGCCCTTTCGGGGAGCGAGCAGTACTTC. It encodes CASSLFRDRALSGSEQYF. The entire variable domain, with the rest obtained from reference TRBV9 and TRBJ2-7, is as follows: DSGVTQTPKHLITATGQRVTLRCSPRSGDLSVYWYQQSLDQGLQFLIQYYNGEERAKGNILERFSAQQFPDLHSELNLSSLELGDSALYFCASSLFRDRALSGSEQYFGPGTRLTVT.

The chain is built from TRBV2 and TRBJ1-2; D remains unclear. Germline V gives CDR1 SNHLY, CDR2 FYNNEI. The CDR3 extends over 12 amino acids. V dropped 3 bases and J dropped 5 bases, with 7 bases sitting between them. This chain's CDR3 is CASSDQFYGYTF. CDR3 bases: TGTGCCAGCAGTGATCAGTTTTATGGCTACACCTTC.

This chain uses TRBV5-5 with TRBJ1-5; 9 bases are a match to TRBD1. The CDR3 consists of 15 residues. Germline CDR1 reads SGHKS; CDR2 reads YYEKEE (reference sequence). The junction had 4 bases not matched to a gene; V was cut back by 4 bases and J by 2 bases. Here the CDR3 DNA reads TGTGCCAGCAGCAACTGGACAGGGGGCAATCAGCCCCAGCATTTT. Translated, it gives CASSNWTGGNQPQHF.

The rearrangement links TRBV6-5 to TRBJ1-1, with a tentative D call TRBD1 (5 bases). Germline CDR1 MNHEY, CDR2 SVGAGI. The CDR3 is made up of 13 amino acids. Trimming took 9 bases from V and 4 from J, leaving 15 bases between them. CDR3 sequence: CASTLRVGTEAFF. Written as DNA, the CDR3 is TGTGCCAGTACCCTCAGGGTCGGCACTGAAGCTTTCTTT.

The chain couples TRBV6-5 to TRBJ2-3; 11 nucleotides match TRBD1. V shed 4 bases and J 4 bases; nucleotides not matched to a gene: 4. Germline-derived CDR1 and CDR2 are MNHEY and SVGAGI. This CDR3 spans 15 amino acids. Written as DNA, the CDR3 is TGTGCCAGCAGTTTCGGACAGGGGGCCTCAGATACGCAGTATTTT. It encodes CASSFGQGASDTQYF.

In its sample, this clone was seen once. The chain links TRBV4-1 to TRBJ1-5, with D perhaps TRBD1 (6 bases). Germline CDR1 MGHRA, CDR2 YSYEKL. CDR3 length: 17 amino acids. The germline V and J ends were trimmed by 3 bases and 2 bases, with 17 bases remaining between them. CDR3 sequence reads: CASSQTRDIGGNQPQHF. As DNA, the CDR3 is TGCGCCAGCAGCCAGACCCGGGACATTGGGGGCAATCAGCCCCAGCATTTT.

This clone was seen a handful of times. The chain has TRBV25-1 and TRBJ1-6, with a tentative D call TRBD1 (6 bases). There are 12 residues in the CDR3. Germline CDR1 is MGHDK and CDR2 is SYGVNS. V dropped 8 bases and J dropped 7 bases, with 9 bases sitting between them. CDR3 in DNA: TGTGCCAGCCGAGGACAGAATTCACCCCTCCACTTT. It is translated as CASRGQNSPLHF.

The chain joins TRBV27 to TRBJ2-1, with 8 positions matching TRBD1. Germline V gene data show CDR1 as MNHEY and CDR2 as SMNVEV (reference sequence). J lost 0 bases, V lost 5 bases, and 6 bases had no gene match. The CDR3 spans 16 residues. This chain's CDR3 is CASSPSTGGSYNEQFF. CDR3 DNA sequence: TGTGCCAGCAGTCCCTCTACAGGGGGCTCCTACAATGAGCAGTTCTTC.

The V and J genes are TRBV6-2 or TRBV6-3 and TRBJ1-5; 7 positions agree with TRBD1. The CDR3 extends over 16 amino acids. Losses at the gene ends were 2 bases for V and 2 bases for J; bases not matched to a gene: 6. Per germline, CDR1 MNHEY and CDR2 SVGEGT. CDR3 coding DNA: TGTGCCAGCAGTTACAAGACAGGGATCGGCAATCAGCCCCAGCATTTT. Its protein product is CASSYKTGIGNQPQHF.

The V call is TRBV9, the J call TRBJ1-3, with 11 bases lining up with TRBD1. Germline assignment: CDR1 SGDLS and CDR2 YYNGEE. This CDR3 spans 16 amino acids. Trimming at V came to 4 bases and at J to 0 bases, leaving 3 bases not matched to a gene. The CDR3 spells CASSFGTGGSGNTIYF. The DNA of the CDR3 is TGTGCCAGCAGCTTCGGGACAGGGGGCTCTGGAAACACCATATATTTT.